The 22 T cell receptor beta chains given below trace back to one sample, sequenced in a study of Tregs in tolerant kidney transplant recipients. The method was immunoSEQ multiplex PCR; TCRdb's version includes in-frame clones alone and lacks a portion of them. The sample consists of 200,000 to 300,000 clones, about four fifths of them appearing once. Sequenced material: CD4+ T cells from blood. Receptors originate from a human donor in good health.

The table lists this clone with a few counts. V and J are TRBV2 and TRBJ2-5; unclear D gene. There are 12 residues in the CDR3. V lost 3 bases and J 5 bases, leaving 7 bases between the germline ends. Per germline, CDR1 SNHLY and CDR2 FYNNEI. The CDR3 loop is CASSDPLETQYF. CDR3 DNA: TGTGCCAGCAGTGACCCCCTGGAGACCCAGTACTTC.

The CDR3 bases are TGCGCCAGCACCCCGGGGATGGGCTATGGCTACACCTTC. This encodes CASTPGMGYGYTF. The rearrangement uses TRBV5-1 and TRBJ1-2; D not resolved. The V gene lost 6 bases and the J gene lost 4 bases, with 13 bases spanning the gap. Germline V gives CDR1 SGHRS, CDR2 YFSETQ. The CDR3 sequence is 13 residues long.

This clone was counted a few times. The chain links TRBV5-1 to TRBJ1-6; D call uncertain. The germline gives CDR1 SGHRS, CDR2 YFSETQ. The CDR3 is 16 amino acids. V was pared by 5 bases and J by 3 bases, with 15 bases between. CDR3 sequence (DNA): TGCGCCAGCAGGGACGGACTCGCTTTCTATAATTCACCCCTCCACTTT. Amino acids: CASRDGLAFYNSPLHF.

The gene calls are TRBV4-1 and TRBJ1-3, with D tentatively TRBD1 (5 bases). In germline, CDR1 is MGHRA, CDR2 YSYEKL. This CDR3 has 17 amino acids. V lost 6 bases, J lost 0 bases, and 18 bases lay in between. CDR3: CASSPPDGGDSGNTIYF. CDR3 nucleotide sequence: TGCGCCAGCAGTCCACCAGATGGAGGGGACTCTGGAAACACCATATATTTT.

There are a few counts of this clone. This rearrangement joins TRBV5-4 to TRBJ1-4; D uncertain. From germline, CDR1 is SGHNT and CDR2 YYREEE (reference sequence). V shed 7 bases and J shed 5 bases, with 12 bases lying between them. The length of the CDR3 is 13 residues. CDR3 DNA sequence: TGTGCCAGCGCTTCCGCCGGGAATGAAAAACTGTTTTTT. This encodes CASASAGNEKLFF.

The rearrangement links TRBV9 to TRBJ1-3, with 9 bases lining up with TRBD1. The V segment lost 6 bases and the J segment 4 bases; nucleotides outside the gene matches: 5. The CDR3 has 14 residues. Germline V gene sequence: CDR1 SGDLS, CDR2 YYNGEE. The CDR3 sequence is CASNDRGKGNTIYF. In DNA, the CDR3 is TGTGCCAGCAACGACAGGGGGAAAGGAAACACCATATATTTT.

The gene calls are TRBV10-1 and TRBJ2-5; a weak D match, TRBD2 (6 bases). This CDR3 region has 14 residues. From germline, CDR1 is WNHNN and CDR2 SYGVQD (reference sequence). Trimming took 10 bases from V and 4 from J, leaving 19 bases between them. As DNA, the CDR3 is TGCGCCACCTCGCCGGTAAGGGGAGGAGAGACCCAGTACTTC. Amino acids: CATSPVRGGETQYF.

This clone was counted between two and nine times. The rearrangement joins TRBV9 to TRBJ2-1; TRBD2 aligns across 10 bases. CDR1 SGDLS and CDR2 YYNGEE come from the germline V gene. The CDR3 runs 15 residues. V lost 1 base and J lost 9; bases outside the gene matches: 7. The CDR3 coding sequence is TGTGCCAGCAGCGTATCGAGCGGGGGGGCTATTGAGCAGTTCTTC. Translation: CASSVSSGGAIEQFF.

The rearrangement uses TRBV5-1 and TRBJ2-7, with TRBD2 matching over 8 bases. In germline, CDR1 is SGHRS, CDR2 YFSETQ. V trimming: 4 bases; J trimming: 2 bases; junction bases outside the gene matches: 11. This CDR3 has 16 amino acids. The CDR3 region is CASSSPASGGAYEQYF. Here the CDR3 DNA reads TGCGCCAGCAGCAGCCCAGCATCGGGAGGGGCCTACGAGCAGTACTTC. Looking up the rest from reference TRBV5-1 and TRBJ2-7 gives the full variable domain: KAGVTQTPRYLIKTRGQQVTLSCSPISGHRSVSWYQQTPGQGLQFLFEYFSETQRNKGNFPGRFSGRQFSNSRSEMNVSTLELGDSALYLCASSSPASGGAYEQYFGPGTRLTVT.

This chain joins TRBV4-1 and TRBJ1-3; D uncertain. Between the trimmed V and J ends, which lost 3 bases and 0 bases, there was a span of 15 bases. Germline CDR1 is MGHRA and CDR2 is YSYEKL. The length of the CDR3 is 17 residues. CDR3 in amino acids: CASSQTSWNSSGNTIYF. The CDR3 nucleotides read TGCGCCAGCAGCCAGACGTCATGGAACAGCTCTGGAAACACCATATATTTT.

The V and J genes are TRBV5-4 and TRBJ2-1; 7 bases agree with TRBD1. The trim removed 4 bases at V and 4 bases at J, leaving 11 bases unmatched. This CDR3 is built from 16 residues. Germline V gene data show CDR1 as SGHNT and CDR2 as YYREEE (reference sequence). CDR3 DNA sequence: TGTGCCAGCAGCGCCCGACAGGGCGGTAGGTACAATGAGCAGTTCTTC. It translates to CASSARQGGRYNEQFF.

Here the CDR3 DNA reads TGTGCCAGCAGCCCCGCCGAGAGGGGGCTTTCCAACTATGGCTACACCTTC. Protein sequence: CASSPAERGLSNYGYTF. The chain recombines TRBV7-9 with TRBJ1-2; the match to TRBD1 covers 7 bases. J lost 2 bases, V lost 5 bases, and 14 bases had no gene match. This CDR3 spans 17 amino acids. Germline-derived CDR1 and CDR2 are SEHNR and FQNEAQ (reference sequence). Filled out from reference TRBV7-9 and TRBJ1-2, the complete variable domain reads DTGVSQNPRHKITKRGQNVTFRCDPISEHNRLYWYRQTLGQGPEFLTYFQNEAQLEKSRLLSDRFSAERPKGSFSTLEIQRTEQGDSAMYLCASSPAERGLSNYGYTFGSGTRLTVV.

This chain's CDR3 is CASTWLGNTGELFF. Here the CDR3 DNA reads TGTGCCAGCACATGGCTCGGCAACACCGGGGAGCTGTTTTTT. The chain uses TRBV2 and TRBJ2-2, with unresolved D. The CDR3 is 14 residues long. The germline V gene encodes CDR1 SNHLY and CDR2 FYNNEI. V lost 7 bases to trimming and J lost 2 bases, with 11 bases between them.

The chain links TRBV9 to TRBJ2-1; TRBD2 is a possible D gene (5 bases). The V gene's germline CDR1 is SGDLS and CDR2 YYNGEE. CDR3 length: 16 residues. V shed 3 bases and J shed 5 bases, with 18 bases lying between them. Written as DNA, the CDR3 is TGTGCCAGCAGCGGATACGGAGGTCTAGTCGACAATGAGCAGTTCTTC. Translated, it gives CASSGYGGLVDNEQFF.

V and J are TRBV5-1 and TRBJ2-2; no clear D. The CDR3 runs to 13 residues. Germline V gene lookup returns CDR1 SGHRS and CDR2 YFSETQ. Trimming stripped 6 bases from V and 3 bases from J, with 9 bases between. The CDR3 bases are TGCGCCAGCAAGGAGCAGGACACCGGGGAGCTGTTTTTT. Its translation is CASKEQDTGELFF.

The rearrangement uses TRBV10-1 and TRBJ1-5; D gene uncertain. The CDR3 has 18 amino acids. V was cut by 3 bases and J by 0 bases, with 18 bases left in between. Germline V gives CDR1 WNHNN, CDR2 SYGVQD (reference sequence). The CDR3 sequence is CASSDKIDIPNSNQPQHF. DNA of the CDR3: TGCGCCAGCAGTGATAAGATAGATATTCCCAATAGCAATCAGCCCCAGCATTTT.

This clone was seen a single time. This chain joins TRBV5-1 and TRBJ1-1; a possible D gene is TRBD1 (5 bases). Germline V gene lookup returns CDR1 SGHRS and CDR2 YFSETQ. The CDR3 is 16 amino acids. The V gene lost 2 bases and the J gene lost 3 bases, with 17 bases spanning the gap. CDR3 loop: CASSFSQGYGDTEAFF. The CDR3 DNA is TGCGCCAGCAGCTTTTCTCAGGGTTACGGAGACACTGAAGCTTTCTTT.

This rearrangement joins TRBV6-1 to TRBJ2-4, with TRBD2 identical over 10 bases. CDR3 length equals 16 residues. Germline V gene sequence: CDR1 MNHNS, CDR2 SASEGT. V dropped 3 bases and J dropped 7; count of bases not matched to a gene: 9. The CDR3 bases are TGTGCCAGCAGTGAGTCGTCTAGCGGGAGAGGGAACATTCAGTACTTC. Protein product: CASSESSSGRGNIQYF.

The count of this clone is one. CDR3 nucleotides: TGTGCCACCAGCAGGGATACCAGGGGAAGTGGCAATCAGCCCCAGCATTTT. Encoded protein: CATSRDTRGSGNQPQHF. The chain employs TRBV15 and TRBJ1-5, with D possibly being TRBD1 (6 bases). Germline V CDR1 and CDR2: LNHNV, YYDKDF (reference sequence). V lost 3 bases and J lost 2, with 17 bases in between. CDR3 length: 17 amino acids.

This CDR3 is CASSDPSVAGGPPDTQYF. CDR3 in DNA: TGTGCCAGCAGTGATCCCTCCGTAGCGGGAGGGCCCCCAGATACGCAGTATTTT. This rearrangement joins TRBV25-1 to TRBJ2-3; TRBD2 matches at 11 bases. CDR3 length equals 18 residues. CDR1 is MGHDK and CDR2 is SYGVNS in the germline V gene. Germline trimming cut 3 bases from V and 4 bases from J; bases unmatched to any gene: 12.

V gene TRBV18 combines with J gene TRBJ1-3; TRBD1 is a possible D gene (5 bases). V was pared by 1 base and J by 1 base, with 8 bases between. Germline V lookup: CDR1 KGHSH, CDR2 LQKENI. The CDR3 totals 15 residues. The CDR3 sequence: CASSPQGTSGNTIYF. The CDR3 nucleotides read TGTGCCAGCTCACCACAGGGGACTTCTGGAAACACCATATATTTT.

Only one count was recorded for this clone. The chain links TRBV9 to TRBJ1-6, with D possibly TRBD1 on 6 matching bases. V gave up 3 bases and J gave up 7 bases, with 11 bases separating them. The germline gives CDR1 SGDLS, CDR2 YYNGEE. CDR3 size: 14 residues. CDR3 sequence reads: CASSEGGRNSPLHF. The CDR3 DNA sequence: TGTGCCAGCAGCGAGGGGGGCCGGAATTCACCCCTCCACTTT.